These 19 T cell receptor beta chains originate from one sample sequenced in a study of blood T cell repertoires in COVID-19. Data came from immunoSEQ multiplex PCR; TCRdb stores just in-frame clones and leaves some out. Among 200,000 or so clones listed, 82% were seen once. Sequencing used peripheral blood. Source of these receptors: a human donor with acute or convalescent COVID-19. The donor label of this sample is uncertain.

The rearrangement uses TRBV2 and TRBJ1-5, with a tentative D call TRBD1 (5 bases). The CDR3 is 16 amino acids. The germline CDR1 and CDR2 sequences are SNHLY and FYNNEI. V lost 3 bases and J 3 bases, leaving 15 bases between the germline ends. The CDR3 here is CASSEGFRAPNQPQHF. The CDR3 nucleotides are TGTGCCAGCAGTGAGGGTTTCAGGGCGCCCAATCAGCCCCAGCATTTT. The full variable domain, in which reference TRBV2 and TRBJ1-5 provide the parts outside the CDR3, is EPEVTQTPSHQVTQMGQEVILRCVPISNHLYFYWYRQILGQKVEFLVSFYNNEISEKSEIFDDQFSVERPDGSNFTLKIRSTKLEDSAMYFCASSEGFRAPNQPQHFGDGTRLSIL.

This chain links TRBV7-8 with TRBJ2-7, with D perhaps matching TRBD2 (5 bases). The CDR3 is 14 amino acids. Germline CDR1 is SGHVS and CDR2 is FQNEAQ. V gave up 2 bases and J gave up 5 bases, with 13 bases separating them. CDR3 amino acids: CASSLPGLVDEQYF. CDR3 DNA sequence: TGTGCCAGCAGCTTACCCGGACTCGTTGACGAGCAGTACTTC.

The rearrangement joins TRBV5-1 to TRBJ2-3; 9 nucleotides line up with TRBD2. The germline gives CDR1 SGHRS, CDR2 YFSETQ. The CDR3 has 14 amino acids. Trimming removed 4 bases from V and 4 bases from J; junction bases left unmatched: 4. DNA of the CDR3: TGCGCCAGCAGCCCAGCGGGAGGTGCAGATACGCAGTATTTT. It yields the protein CASSPAGGADTQYF.

This clone was counted only a few times. J is TRBJ2-3 and V is TRBV6-5; 8 positions match TRBD2. J was trimmed by 4 bases and V by 4 bases; bases with no gene match: 7. Germline loops: CDR1 MNHEY, CDR2 SVGAGI. The CDR3 sequence is 15 residues long. CDR3 region: CASSLSGSPPDTQYF. DNA for the CDR3: TGTGCCAGCAGTTTGAGCGGGAGTCCCCCAGATACGCAGTATTTT.

The V and J genes are TRBV6-2 or TRBV6-3 and TRBJ2-5, with TRBD2 identical over 7 bases. The CDR3 covers 14 residues. Germline V gene sequence: CDR1 MNHEY, CDR2 SVGEGT. The trim removed 6 bases at V and 2 bases at J, leaving 6 bases unmatched. This CDR3 reads CASSPGRGQETQYF. The CDR3 nucleotides are TGTGCCAGCAGCCCAGGGCGGGGGCAAGAGACCCAGTACTTC.

The V call is TRBV5-1, the J call TRBJ2-3; 8 nucleotides align to TRBD2. CDR1 SGHRS and CDR2 YFSETQ come from the germline V gene. There are 15 residues in the CDR3. V was pared by 4 bases and J by 2 bases, with 6 bases of the junction left unmatched. CDR3 coding DNA: TGCGCCAGCAGCGTACTAGCGGTTCTCACAGATACGCAGTATTTT. It translates to CASSVLAVLTDTQYF.

The chain has TRBV6-5 and TRBJ2-7; TRBD2 matches at 13 bases. The CDR3 is made up of 16 amino acids. Germline CDR1 is MNHEY and CDR2 is SVGAGI. V was pared by 0 bases and J by 2 bases, with 1 base of the junction left unmatched. The CDR3 DNA reads as TGTGCCAGCAGTTACTCCGGACTAGCGGGGGCCTACGAGCAGTACTTC. Protein: CASSYSGLAGAYEQYF.

The V gene is TRBV7-9, the J gene TRBJ2-6; tentative D call: TRBD2 (5 bases). The CDR3 is made up of 16 amino acids. Between the trimmed V and J ends, which lost 4 bases and 4 bases, there was a span of 14 bases. CDR1 SEHNR and CDR2 FQNEAQ come from the germline V gene (reference sequence). The CDR3 DNA reads as TGTGCCAGCAGCTCTCCCTCCGGGAACGGGGCCAACGTCCTGACTTTC. This sequence encodes CASSSPSGNGANVLTF.

The CDR3 sequence: CASSEGARLTEQYF. The CDR3 DNA reads TGTGCCAGCAGTGAAGGGGCCAGGCTTACCGAGCAGTACTTC. The chain is built from TRBV2 and TRBJ2-7; D is ambiguous. Looked up from germline, CDR1 is SNHLY and CDR2 is FYNNEI. V was pared by 1 base and J by 6 bases, with 13 bases between. This CDR3 comprises 14 residues.

V is TRBV24-1 and J is TRBJ2-2; 12 bases agree with TRBD2. The CDR3 runs 14 residues. V lost 6 bases, J lost 5 bases, and 0 bases stayed unmatched. Germline V lookup: CDR1 KGHDR, CDR2 SFDVKD. The chain's CDR3 is CATSTSGRTGELFF. The CDR3 bases are TGTGCCACCAGTACTAGCGGGAGGACCGGGGAGCTGTTTTTT.

The rearrangement uses TRBV30 and TRBJ1-1, with D unclear. The CDR3 is made up of 12 amino acids. Germline V gives CDR1 GTSNPN, CDR2 SVGIG (reference sequence). The germline V and J ends were trimmed by 4 bases and 1 base, with 7 bases remaining between them. The CDR3 loop reads CAWNRQNTEAFF. CDR3 nucleotides: TGTGCCTGGAATCGACAGAACACTGAAGCTTTCTTT. Using reference TRBV30 and TRBJ1-1 for the parts outside the CDR3, the full variable domain is SQTIHQWPATLVQPVGSPLSLECTVEGTSNPNLYWYRQAAGRGLQLLFYSVGIGQISSEVPQNLSASRPQDRQFILSSKKLLLSDSGFYLCAWNRQNTEAFFGQGTRLTVV.

This chain uses TRBV19 with TRBJ2-6; D possibly corresponds to TRBD1 (7 bases). This CDR3 has 17 amino acids. Trimming cost V 5 bases and J 3 bases, with 17 bases left between them. Germline CDR1 LNHDA, CDR2 SQIVND (reference sequence). Here the CDR3 DNA reads TGTGCCAGTAGTTCGCGGGACAGTCCTTTTGGGGCCAACGTCCTGACTTTC. This codes for CASSSRDSPFGANVLTF.

J is TRBJ2-1 and V is TRBV24-1; maybe TRBD2 (6 bases). V was pared by 1 base and J by 6 bases, with 12 bases between. The CDR3 is 15 residues long. CDR1 is KGHDR, CDR2 SFDVKD, per germline. This CDR3 is CATSDFGGKVNEQFF. CDR3 DNA: TGTGCCACCAGTGATTTCGGGGGTAAGGTCAATGAGCAGTTCTTC.

This rearrangement joins TRBV5-8 to TRBJ2-3; 7 bases fit TRBD1. From germline, CDR1 is SGHTS and CDR2 YDEGEE. The CDR3 has 16 amino acids. Unmatched junction bases numbered 4, after V lost 0 bases and J lost 0 bases. CDR3 sequence (DNA): TGTGCCAGCAGCTTGGTGACAGGGCGCAGCACAGATACGCAGTATTTT. Its protein is CASSLVTGRSTDTQYF.

V usage is TRBV9 and J usage is TRBJ2-7; no clear D. CDR1 and CDR2 from the germline V gene are SGDLS and YYNGEE. Between the trimmed V and J ends, which lost 0 bases and 3 bases, there was a span of 13 bases. The length of the CDR3 is 15 residues. The chain's CDR3 is CASSVGSASNYEQYF. The CDR3 coding sequence is TGTGCCAGCAGCGTAGGATCCGCCTCTAACTACGAGCAGTACTTC. The full variable domain, with the rest looked up from reference TRBV9 and TRBJ2-7, is DSGVTQTPKHLITATGQRVTLRCSPRSGDLSVYWYQQSLDQGLQFLIQYYNGEERAKGNILERFSAQQFPDLHSELNLSSLELGDSALYFCASSVGSASNYEQYFGPGTRLTVT.

V and J are TRBV5-4 and TRBJ2-3; possible D gene TRBD2, 6 bases. The CDR3 length is 16 residues. V gave up 4 bases and J gave up 0 bases, with 15 bases separating them. Germline V gene data show CDR1 as SGHNT and CDR2 as YYREEE (reference sequence). The CDR3 coding sequence is TGTGCCAGCAGCCAAGGTAGCGGACTTAGCACAGATACGCAGTATTTT. It translates to CASSQGSGLSTDTQYF.

The CDR3 coding sequence is TGTGCCAGCAGCTCCGGACAGGGGGCTTACTATGGCTACACCTTC. It codes for CASSSGQGAYYGYTF. The rearrangement uses TRBV7-2 and TRBJ1-2, with TRBD1 matching 11 bases. This CDR3 has 15 amino acids. Germline-derived CDR1 and CDR2 are SGHTA and FQGNSA. Losses at the gene ends were 4 bases for V and 3 bases for J; bases not matched to a gene: 4.

The chain has TRBV27 and TRBJ1-3; 9 bases match TRBD1. The CDR3 extends over 16 amino acids. From germline, CDR1 is MNHEY and CDR2 SMNVEV (reference sequence). J lost 1 base, V lost 8 bases, and 9 bases had no gene match. CDR3 sequence (DNA): TGTGCCAGCGCCTCTGGGACAGGGTTATCTGGAAACACCATATATTTT. It specifies CASASGTGLSGNTIYF.

V usage is TRBV4-2 and J usage is TRBJ2-3, with D possibly TRBD2 on 5 matching bases. The CDR3 has 13 residues. V dropped 3 bases and J dropped 6 bases, with 10 bases sitting between them. Per the germline V gene, CDR1 is LGHNA and CDR2 is YNFKEQ. DNA of the CDR3: TGTGCCAGCAGCCACCAGGACTCGGATACGCAGTATTTT. Amino acids: CASSHQDSDTQYF.